Shown below are 22 T cell receptor beta chains from a single sample sequenced in a study of cytomegalovirus exposure and HLA in healthy donors. Clones were sequenced by immunoSEQ multiplex PCR, and TCRdb holds only the in-frame ones, with some missing. Among fewer than 150,000 clones listed, roughly 90% were seen once. Sequencing was performed on PBMCs. The receptors here all came from a man aged 25-40 years in good health and CMV-seronegative.

This rearrangement joins TRBV18 to TRBJ2-7; 9 bases are shared with TRBD2. Germline CDR1 reads KGHSH; CDR2 reads LQKENI. V shed 0 bases and J 3 bases; nucleotides not matched to a gene: 12. The CDR3 spans 18 residues. CDR3 in amino acids: CASSPPGFLAGINYEQYF. DNA of the CDR3: TGTGCCAGCTCACCACCTGGTTTCCTAGCGGGGATCAACTACGAGCAGTACTTC.

For the CDR3, the DNA is TGCAGCGTCCAATCAACCGGGACAGGGAACACCTTC. It translates to CSVQSTGTGNTF. The chain joins TRBV29-1 to TRBJ1-2, with 9 nucleotides matching TRBD1. The germline V gene encodes CDR1 SQVTM and CDR2 ANQGSEA. The CDR3 sequence is 12 residues long. The ends lost 6 bases at V and 12 bases at J; junction bases unmatched: 11.

The V call is TRBV11-2, the J call TRBJ2-7; 10 nucleotides match TRBD2. The germline gives CDR1 SGHAT, CDR2 FQNNGV. This CDR3 is 15 amino acids long. V lost 0 bases, J lost 4 bases, and 3 bases stayed unmatched. Here the CDR3 DNA reads TGTGCCAGCAGCTTAGAAGCGGGAGGGCGGTACGAGCAGTACTTC. This gives the protein CASSLEAGGRYEQYF.

This chain links TRBV9 with TRBJ1-2; D is undetermined. Trimming pared 2 bases from V and 8 bases from J, leaving 16 bases between. CDR1 and CDR2 from the germline V gene are SGDLS and YYNGEE. CDR3 length equals 14 residues. CDR3 loop: CASSVHGGVDGYTF. The DNA for the CDR3 is TGTGCCAGCAGCGTGCACGGAGGAGTGGACGGCTACACCTTC.

The V and J genes are TRBV7-2 and TRBJ2-2; D unclear. CDR3 length equals 17 residues. V was pared by 5 bases and J by 1 base, with 17 bases between. Germline CDR1 SGHTA, CDR2 FQGNSA. CDR3 in amino acids: CASSLRRSVGNTGELFF. In DNA, the CDR3 is TGTGCCAGCAGCCTACGTCGGTCCGTTGGGAACACCGGGGAGCTGTTTTTT. Full variable domain (missing parts from reference TRBV7-2 and TRBJ2-2): GAGVSQSPSNKVTEKGKDVELRCDPISGHTALYWYRQSLGQGLEFLIYFQGNSAPDKSGLPSDRFSAERTGGSVSTLTIQRTQQEDSAVYLCASSLRRSVGNTGELFFGEGSRLTVL.

The chain joins TRBV19 to TRBJ1-2; D perhaps matches TRBD1 (5 bases). This CDR3 spans 13 amino acids. Trimming shortened V by 2 bases and J by 2 bases, and 6 bases separated the two germline ends. Germline CDR1 and CDR2: LNHDA and SQIVND (reference sequence). The CDR3, as DNA: TGTGCCAGTAGTATAAGACAGAACTATGGCTACACCTTC. It specifies CASSIRQNYGYTF. The full variable domain, its missing parts supplied by reference TRBV19 and TRBJ1-2, is DGGITQSPKYLFRKEGQNVTLSCEQNLNHDAMYWYRQDPGQGLRLIYYSQIVNDFQKGDIAEGYSVSREKKESFPLTVTSAQKNPTAFYLCASSIRQNYGYTFGSGTRLTVV.

This clone turned up a few times. The chain employs TRBV11-2 and TRBJ1-1, with D maybe TRBD1 (5 bases). Germline V gene lookup returns CDR1 SGHAT and CDR2 FQNNGV. The CDR3 covers 16 residues. V was pared by 5 bases and J by 1 base, with 17 bases between. In nucleotides, the CDR3 is TGTGCCAGCAGCATTAGTGGGCTAGGGGCGAACACTGAAGCTTTCTTT. Translated: CASSISGLGANTEAFF.

The chain joins TRBV30 to TRBJ1-3; no clear D gene. Germline V gene lookup returns CDR1 GTSNPN and CDR2 SVGIG (reference sequence). This CDR3 has 17 residues. Deletions cut 3 bases from V and 0 bases from J, with 18 bases between. CDR3 bases: TGTGCCTGGAGGTTTAGCATTAGTCTTCACTCTGGAAACACCATATATTTT. This translates into CAWRFSISLHSGNTIYF.

There are a few counts of this clone. The J gene is TRBJ2-7, the V gene TRBV9; 9 bases fit TRBD1. With 0 bases clipped from V and 5 bases from J, the junction kept 6 bases outside the gene matches. The CDR3 is 15 amino acids. Germline CDR1 SGDLS, CDR2 YYNGEE. The CDR3 is CASSVGRGQGHEQYF. Here the CDR3 DNA reads TGTGCCAGCAGCGTAGGGCGGGGACAGGGCCACGAGCAGTACTTC.

V gene TRBV5-1 combines with J gene TRBJ1-5; TRBD1 matches 9 bases. This CDR3 spans 15 amino acids. CDR1 is SGHRS, CDR2 YFSETQ, per germline. Unmatched junction bases numbered 4, after V lost 4 bases and J lost 2 bases. The CDR3, as DNA: TGCGCCAGCAGCCCGACAGGGGGACGCAATCAGCCCCAGCATTTT. It is translated as CASSPTGGRNQPQHF.

This clone turned up a few times. The V and J genes are TRBV7-9 and TRBJ2-7; 10 bases map to TRBD1. CDR1 is SEHNR, CDR2 FQNEAQ, per germline (reference sequence). This CDR3 comprises 13 residues. The J segment lost 3 bases and the V segment lost 11 bases, leaving 7 bases of the junction unmatched. The CDR3 region has the DNA TGTGCCGTGCCGGGACAGGGGCTCTACGAGCAGTACTTC. Translated: CAVPGQGLYEQYF. Based on the CDR3 plus reference TRBV7-9 and TRBJ2-7, the full variable domain is DTGVSQNPRHKITKRGQNVTFRCDPISEHNRLYWYRQTLGQGPEFLTYFQNEAQLEKSRLLSDRFSAERPKGSFSTLEIQRTEQGDSAMYLCAVPGQGLYEQYFGPGTRLTVT.

The genes are TRBV5-1 and TRBJ2-1; 8 bases are shared with TRBD2. From germline, CDR1 is SGHRS and CDR2 YFSETQ. The trim removed 5 bases at V and 0 bases at J, leaving 7 bases unmatched. This CDR3 is 16 amino acids long. CDR3: CASSQLADSSYNEQFF. CDR3 bases: TGCGCCAGCAGTCAACTAGCGGACAGCTCCTACAATGAGCAGTTCTTC.

The J gene is TRBJ2-1, the V gene TRBV29-1; 11 bases map to TRBD2. V shed 6 bases, J shed 3 bases, and the junction held 7 bases outside the gene matches. Germline V lookup: CDR1 SQVTM, CDR2 ANQGSEA. The CDR3 spans 15 residues. The CDR3 here is CSVGGLAGHYNEQFF. The CDR3 coding sequence is TGCAGCGTCGGCGGACTAGCGGGTCACTACAATGAGCAGTTCTTC.

The V call is TRBV5-1, the J call TRBJ1-6, with 7 bases aligning to TRBD1. Looked up from germline, CDR1 is SGHRS and CDR2 is YFSETQ. V was clipped by 3 bases and J by 5 bases; unmatched bases: 8. CDR3 size: 16 residues. The DNA of the CDR3 is TGCGCCAGCAGCTCAGACAGGGAAGGGAATAATTCACCCCTCCACTTT. Translating gives CASSSDREGNNSPLHF. The full variable domain, completed using reference TRBV5-1 and TRBJ1-6, is KAGVTQTPRYLIKTRGQQVTLSCSPISGHRSVSWYQQTPGQGLQFLFEYFSETQRNKGNFPGRFSGRQFSNSRSEMNVSTLELGDSALYLCASSSDREGNNSPLHFGNGTRLTVT.

The chain recombines TRBV6-5 with TRBJ1-2, with 8 bases that match TRBD1. The CDR3 runs to 13 residues. After removal of 4 bases from V and 7 bases from J, the junction contained 5 bases not matched to a gene. Per the germline V gene, CDR1 is MNHEY and CDR2 is SVGAGI. CDR3 nucleotides: TGTGCCAGCAGTTTCGGACAGGGCGCTGGCTACACCTTC. Amino acid sequence: CASSFGQGAGYTF.

V and J are TRBV27 and TRBJ2-1; 8 nucleotides align to TRBD2. V shed 6 bases and J 0 bases; nucleotides not matched to a gene: 4. This CDR3 contains 15 residues. Per the germline V gene, CDR1 is MNHEY and CDR2 is SMNVEV (reference sequence). The DNA of the CDR3 is TGTGCCAGCAGAGTGAGCGGGAGCTCCTACAATGAGCAGTTCTTC. Its protein product is CASRVSGSSYNEQFF.

The chain combines TRBV6-6 with TRBJ2-5, with TRBD1 as a possible D gene (7 bases). The CDR3 length is 14 residues. V lost 2 bases to trimming and J lost 5 bases, with 12 bases between them. CDR1 is MNHNY, CDR2 SVGAGI, per germline (reference sequence). Here the CDR3 reads CASSYLPGGETQYF. The DNA for the CDR3 is TGTGCCAGCAGTTACCTGCCAGGGGGGGAGACCCAGTACTTC.

The V gene is TRBV10-2, the J gene TRBJ2-5, with D possibly being TRBD1 (7 bases). Germline V gene lookup returns CDR1 WSHSY and CDR2 SAAADI. V lost 10 bases, J lost 5 bases, and 11 bases lay in between. The CDR3 spans 11 residues. DNA of the CDR3: TGCGCCACCAGGGGGGCCGAGACCCAGTACTTC. It codes for CATRGAETQYF.

This rearrangement joins TRBV19 to TRBJ1-2, with D unresolved. The CDR3 consists of 14 residues. V was trimmed by 3 bases and J by 4 bases, leaving 12 bases between them. Germline assignment: CDR1 LNHDA and CDR2 SQIVND (reference sequence). The CDR3 nucleotides are TGTGCCAGTAGTATCTGGGGAGCTACCTATGGCTACACCTTC. Its translation: CASSIWGATYGYTF.

The genes are TRBV5-1 and TRBJ1-1; TRBD1 matches 12 bases. V gave up 0 bases and J gave up 1 base; unmatched junction bases: 7. The CDR3 loop spans 18 amino acids. The germline gives CDR1 SGHRS, CDR2 YFSETQ. CDR3 DNA: TGCGCCAGCAGCTTGGTAGGGACAGGGGGCGTTGGGAACACTGAAGCTTTCTTT. It encodes CASSLVGTGGVGNTEAFF. Complete variable domain (other parts from reference TRBV5-1 and TRBJ1-1): KAGVTQTPRYLIKTRGQQVTLSCSPISGHRSVSWYQQTPGQGLQFLFEYFSETQRNKGNFPGRFSGRQFSNSRSEMNVSTLELGDSALYLCASSLVGTGGVGNTEAFFGQGTRLTVV.

Only one count was recorded for this clone. The gene calls are TRBV5-6 and TRBJ1-6; unclear D gene. Trimming pared 4 bases from V and 9 bases from J, leaving 14 bases between. The CDR3 sequence is 14 residues long. The germline V gene has CDR1 SGHDT and CDR2 YYEEEE. The DNA of the CDR3 is TGTGCCAGCAGCCCCCTTGGCAGTCCTTCACCCCTCCACTTT. Its translation: CASSPLGSPSPLHF.

This clone was counted between two and nine times. CDR3 protein: CASSPGVSRAGELFF. CDR3 DNA sequence: TGTGCCAGCAGCCCAGGGGTTTCTCGGGCCGGGGAGCTGTTTTTT. V gene TRBV7-9 combines with J gene TRBJ2-2; D is perhaps TRBD1 (6 bases). V shed 5 bases and J shed 6 bases, with 16 bases lying between them. This CDR3 is built from 15 residues. Germline V CDR1 and CDR2: SEHNR, FQNEAQ (reference sequence).